This T cell receptor (beta chain) was recorded in a study of CD8+ T cells in alopecia areata. Study summary: A 6-month off-drug phase came after tofacitinib, which had lasted 6 to 18 months. Study findings and constraints: Researchers report lesional scalp, most notably alopecia totalis/universalis, outstripped normal scalp in clonality.

Details on this clone: Its target is not known.

Following extraction, RNA underwent reverse transcription to cDNA, which served as the sequencing template. Profiling relied on immunoSEQ multiplex PCR, and the TCRdb table lists in-frame clones only, not all of them. The data contain some 240,000 clones, about three fifths of them seen just once; the ten biggest clones take up 0.4% to 0.55%. Samples from alopecia areata patients were lesional scalp punch biopsies and peripheral blood. From PBMCs, CD4+ and CD8+ T cells were sorted. Trimming removed 4 bases from V and 4 bases from J; junction bases left unmatched: 8. The CDR3 has 15 amino acids. Germline CDR1 is SGHVS and CDR2 is FQNEAQ.

The source material was CD4+ T cells sorted from blood, sampled at week 0. The clonotype comes from a human donor with alopecia areata. The rearrangement joins TRBV7-8 to TRBJ2-5, with 8 positions matching TRBD1. The CDR3 loop is CASSYTTGEGETQYF. Here the CDR3 DNA reads TGTGCCAGCAGCTACACGACAGGGGAAGGAGAGACCCAGTACTTC. The whole variable domain, remainder taken from reference TRBV7-8 and TRBJ2-5, is GAGVSQSPRYKVAKRGQDVALRCDPISGHVSLFWYQQALGQGPEFLTYFQNEAQLDKSGLPSDRFFAERPEGSVSTLKIQRTQQEDSAVYLCASSYTTGEGETQYFGPGTRLLVL.